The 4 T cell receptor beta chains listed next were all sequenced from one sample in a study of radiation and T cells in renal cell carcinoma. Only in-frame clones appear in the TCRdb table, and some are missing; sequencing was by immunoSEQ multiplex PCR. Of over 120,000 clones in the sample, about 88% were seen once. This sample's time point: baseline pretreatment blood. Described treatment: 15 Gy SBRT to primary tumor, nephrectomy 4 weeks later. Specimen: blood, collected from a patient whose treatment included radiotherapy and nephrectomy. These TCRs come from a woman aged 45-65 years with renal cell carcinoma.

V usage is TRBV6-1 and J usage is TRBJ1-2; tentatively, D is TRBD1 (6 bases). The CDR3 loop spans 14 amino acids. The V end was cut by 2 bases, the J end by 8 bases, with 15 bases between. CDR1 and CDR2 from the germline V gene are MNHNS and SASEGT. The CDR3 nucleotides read TGTGCCAGCAGTGAATTACAGGGTAACCTAGGCTACACCTTC. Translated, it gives CASSELQGNLGYTF.

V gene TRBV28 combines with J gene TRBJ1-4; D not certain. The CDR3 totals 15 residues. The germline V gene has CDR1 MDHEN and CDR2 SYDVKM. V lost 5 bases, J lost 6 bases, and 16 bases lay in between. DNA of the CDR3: TGTGCCAGCAGTCCCGACCACACCTGGGATGAAAAACTGTTTTTT. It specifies CASSPDHTWDEKLFF.

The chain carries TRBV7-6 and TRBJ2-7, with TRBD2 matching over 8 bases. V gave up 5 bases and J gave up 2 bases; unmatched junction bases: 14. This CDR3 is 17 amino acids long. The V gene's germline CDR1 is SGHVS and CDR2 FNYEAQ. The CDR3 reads CASSPNARGGWTYEQYF. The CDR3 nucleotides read TGTGCCAGCAGCCCAAACGCTCGGGGGGGCTGGACCTACGAGCAGTACTTC.

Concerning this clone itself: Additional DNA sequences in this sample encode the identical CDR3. Written as DNA, the CDR3 is TGTGCCAGCAGTTACTCCGGGAGGTCTGGAAACACCATATATTTT. Translation gives CASSYSGRSGNTIYF. The V gene is TRBV6-5, the J gene TRBJ1-3; the D is unclear. V was clipped by 0 bases and J by 1 base, with 7 bases between them. The germline V gene has CDR1 MNHEY and CDR2 SVGAGI. This CDR3 region has 15 residues.